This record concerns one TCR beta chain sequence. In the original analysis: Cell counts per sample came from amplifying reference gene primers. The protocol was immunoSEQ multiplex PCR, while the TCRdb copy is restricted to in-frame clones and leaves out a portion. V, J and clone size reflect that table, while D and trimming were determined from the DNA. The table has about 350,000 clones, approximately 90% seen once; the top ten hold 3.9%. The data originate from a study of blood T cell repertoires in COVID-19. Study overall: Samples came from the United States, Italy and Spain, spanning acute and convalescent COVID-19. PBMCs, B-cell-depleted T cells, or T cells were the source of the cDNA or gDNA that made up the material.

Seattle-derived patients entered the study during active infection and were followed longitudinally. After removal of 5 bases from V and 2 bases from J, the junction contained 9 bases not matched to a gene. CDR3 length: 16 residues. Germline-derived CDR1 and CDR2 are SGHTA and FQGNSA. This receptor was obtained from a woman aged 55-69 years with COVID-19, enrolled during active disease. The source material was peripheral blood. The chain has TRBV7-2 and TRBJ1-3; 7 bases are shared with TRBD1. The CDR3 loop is CASSPGQLRAGNTIYF. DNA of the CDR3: TGTGCCAGCAGCCCGGGACAGCTGCGGGCTGGAAACACCATATATTTT.